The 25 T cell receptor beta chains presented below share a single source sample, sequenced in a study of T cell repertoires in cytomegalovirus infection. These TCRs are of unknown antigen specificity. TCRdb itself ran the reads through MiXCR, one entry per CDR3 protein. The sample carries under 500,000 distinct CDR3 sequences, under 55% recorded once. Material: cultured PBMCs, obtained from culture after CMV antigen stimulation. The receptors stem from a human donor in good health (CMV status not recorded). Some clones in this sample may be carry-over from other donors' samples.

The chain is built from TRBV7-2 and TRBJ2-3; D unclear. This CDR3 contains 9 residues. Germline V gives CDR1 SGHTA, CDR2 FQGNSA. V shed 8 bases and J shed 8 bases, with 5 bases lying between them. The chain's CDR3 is CASGATQYF. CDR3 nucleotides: TGTGCCAGCGGCGCTACGCAGTATTTT.

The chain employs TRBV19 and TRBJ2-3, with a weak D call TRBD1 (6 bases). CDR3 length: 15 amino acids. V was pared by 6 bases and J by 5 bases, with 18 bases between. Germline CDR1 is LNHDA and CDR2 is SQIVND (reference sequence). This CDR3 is CASSRQGMGVDTQYF. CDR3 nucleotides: TGTGCCAGTAGCAGGCAGGGGATGGGAGTAGATACGCAGTATTTT. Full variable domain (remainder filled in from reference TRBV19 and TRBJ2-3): DGGITQSPKYLFRKEGQNVTLSCEQNLNHDAMYWYRQDPGQGLRLIYYSQIVNDFQKGDIAEGYSVSREKKESFPLTVTSAQKNPTAFYLCASSRQGMGVDTQYFGPGTRLTVL.

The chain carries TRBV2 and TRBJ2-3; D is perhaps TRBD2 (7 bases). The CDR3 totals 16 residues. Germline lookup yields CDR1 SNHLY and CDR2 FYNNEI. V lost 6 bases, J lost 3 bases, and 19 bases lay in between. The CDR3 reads CASSKMVGGATDTQYF. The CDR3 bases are TGTGCCAGCAGCAAAATGGTGGGGGGGGCGACAGATACGCAGTATTTT.

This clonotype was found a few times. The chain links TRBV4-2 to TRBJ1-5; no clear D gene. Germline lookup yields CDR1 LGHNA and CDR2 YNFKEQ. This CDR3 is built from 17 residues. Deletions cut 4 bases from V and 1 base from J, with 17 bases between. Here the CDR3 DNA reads TGTGCCAGCAGCCCACGAGCAAGTGGGGTGAGCAATCAGCCCCAGCATTTT. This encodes CASSPRASGVSNQPQHF.

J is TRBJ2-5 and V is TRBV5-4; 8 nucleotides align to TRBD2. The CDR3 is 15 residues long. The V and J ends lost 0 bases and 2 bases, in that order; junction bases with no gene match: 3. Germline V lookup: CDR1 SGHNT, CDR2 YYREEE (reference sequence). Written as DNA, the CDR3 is TGTGCCAGCAGCTTGGAAGTAGCGGGGCAAGAGACCCAGTACTTC. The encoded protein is CASSLEVAGQETQYF.

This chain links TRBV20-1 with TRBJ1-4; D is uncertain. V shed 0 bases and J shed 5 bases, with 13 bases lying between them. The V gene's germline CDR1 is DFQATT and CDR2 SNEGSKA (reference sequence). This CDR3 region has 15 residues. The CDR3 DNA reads TGCAGTGCTAGAGATGCCCTACTCCTGAATGAAAAACTGTTTTTT. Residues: CSARDALLLNEKLFF.

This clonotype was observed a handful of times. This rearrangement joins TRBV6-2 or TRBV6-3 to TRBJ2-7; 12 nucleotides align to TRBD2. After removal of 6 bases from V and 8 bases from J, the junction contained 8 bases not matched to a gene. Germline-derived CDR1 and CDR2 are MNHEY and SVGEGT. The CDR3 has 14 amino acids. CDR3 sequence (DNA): TGTGCCAGCAGCAACCTAGCGGGAGGGCTTCAGCAGTACTTC. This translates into CASSNLAGGLQQYF.

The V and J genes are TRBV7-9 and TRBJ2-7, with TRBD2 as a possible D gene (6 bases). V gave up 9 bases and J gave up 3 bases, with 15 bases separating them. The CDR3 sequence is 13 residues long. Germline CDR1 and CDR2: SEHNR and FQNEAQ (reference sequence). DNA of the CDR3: TGTGCCAGTGGGAGGACGGGAGACTACGAGCAGTACTTC. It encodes CASGRTGDYEQYF. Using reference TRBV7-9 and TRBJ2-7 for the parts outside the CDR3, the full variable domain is DTGVSQNPRHKITKRGQNVTFRCDPISEHNRLYWYRQTLGQGPEFLTYFQNEAQLEKSRLLSDRFSAERPKGSFSTLEIQRTEQGDSAMYLCASGRTGDYEQYFGPGTRLTVT.

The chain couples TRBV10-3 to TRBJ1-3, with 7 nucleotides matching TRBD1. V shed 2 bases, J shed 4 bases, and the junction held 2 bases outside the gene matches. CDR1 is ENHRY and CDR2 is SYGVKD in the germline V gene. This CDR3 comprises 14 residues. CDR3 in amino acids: CAISETDRGNTIYF. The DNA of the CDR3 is TGTGCCATCAGTGAGACGGACAGGGGAAACACCATATATTTT.

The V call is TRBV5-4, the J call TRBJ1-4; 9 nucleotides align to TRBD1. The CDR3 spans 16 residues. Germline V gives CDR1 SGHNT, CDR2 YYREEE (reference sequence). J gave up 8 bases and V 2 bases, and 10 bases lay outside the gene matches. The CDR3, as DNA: TGTGCCAGCAGCTTCATTGGTGGGACAGGGTACGAAAAACTGTTTTTT. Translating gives CASSFIGGTGYEKLFF.

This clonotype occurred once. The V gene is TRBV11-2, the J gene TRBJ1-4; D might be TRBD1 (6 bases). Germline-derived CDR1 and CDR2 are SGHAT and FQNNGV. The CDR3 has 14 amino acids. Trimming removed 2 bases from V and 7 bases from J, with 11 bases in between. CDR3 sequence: CASSLSGAGEKLFF. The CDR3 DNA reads TGTGCCAGCAGCTTATCAGGGGCGGGTGAAAAACTGTTTTTT.

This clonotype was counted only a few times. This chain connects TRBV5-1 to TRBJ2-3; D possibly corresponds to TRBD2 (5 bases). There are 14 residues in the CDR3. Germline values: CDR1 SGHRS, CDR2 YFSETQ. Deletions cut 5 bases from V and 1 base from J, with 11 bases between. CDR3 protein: CASRDSRGTDTQYF. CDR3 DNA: TGCGCCAGCAGGGATTCGAGGGGCACAGATACGCAGTATTTT.

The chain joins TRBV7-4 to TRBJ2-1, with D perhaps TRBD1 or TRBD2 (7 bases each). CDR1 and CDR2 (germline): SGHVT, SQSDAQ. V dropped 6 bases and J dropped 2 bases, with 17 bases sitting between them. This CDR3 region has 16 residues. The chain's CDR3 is CASRPRGGQTYNEQFF. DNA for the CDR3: TGTGCCAGCAGACCCCGCGGGGGACAGACCTACAATGAGCAGTTCTTC.

CDR3 DNA: TGTGCCAGCACCTTACATAGCCAAGATGGCTACACCTTC. Residues: CASTLHSQDGYTF. The V gene is TRBV12-3 or TRBV12-4, the J gene TRBJ1-2; D ambiguous. CDR3 length: 13 amino acids. V lost 7 bases and J 6 bases, leaving 15 bases between the germline ends.

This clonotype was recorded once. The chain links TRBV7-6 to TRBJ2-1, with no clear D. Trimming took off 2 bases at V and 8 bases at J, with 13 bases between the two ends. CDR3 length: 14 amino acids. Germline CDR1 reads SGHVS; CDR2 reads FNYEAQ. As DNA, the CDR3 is TGTGCCAGCAGCTTACCCTCCCTTGGGTATGAGCAGTTCTTC. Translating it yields CASSLPSLGYEQFF.

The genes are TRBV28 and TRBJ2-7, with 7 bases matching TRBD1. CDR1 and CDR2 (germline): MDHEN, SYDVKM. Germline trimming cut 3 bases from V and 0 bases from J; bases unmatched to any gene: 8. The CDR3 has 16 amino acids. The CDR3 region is CASSFPRTGYSYEQYF. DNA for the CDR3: TGTGCCAGCAGTTTTCCTCGGACAGGTTACTCCTACGAGCAGTACTTC.

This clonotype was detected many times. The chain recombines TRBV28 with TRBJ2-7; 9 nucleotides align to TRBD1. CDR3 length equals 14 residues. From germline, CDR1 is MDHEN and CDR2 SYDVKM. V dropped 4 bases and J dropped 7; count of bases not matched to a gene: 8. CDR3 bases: TGTGCCAGCAGTTCCGGGACAGGGCCCTCGGAGCAGTACTTC. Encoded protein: CASSSGTGPSEQYF. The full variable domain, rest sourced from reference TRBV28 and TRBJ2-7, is DVKVTQSSRYLVKRTGEKVFLECVQDMDHENMFWYRQDPGLGLRLIYFSYDVKMKEKGDIPEGYSVSREKKERFSLILESASTNQTSMYLCASSSGTGPSEQYFGPGTRLTVT.

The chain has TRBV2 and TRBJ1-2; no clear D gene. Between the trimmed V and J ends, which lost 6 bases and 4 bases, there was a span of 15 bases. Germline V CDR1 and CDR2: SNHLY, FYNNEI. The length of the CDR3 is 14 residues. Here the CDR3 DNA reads TGTGCCAGCAGGATGGACGGCAAAAGCTATGGCTACACCTTC. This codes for CASRMDGKSYGYTF.

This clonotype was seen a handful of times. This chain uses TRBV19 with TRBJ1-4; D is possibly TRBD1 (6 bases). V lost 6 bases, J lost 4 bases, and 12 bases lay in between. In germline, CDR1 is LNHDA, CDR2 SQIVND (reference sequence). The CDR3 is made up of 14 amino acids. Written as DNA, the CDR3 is TGTGCCAGTAGACCGGGGGCCCTTAATGAAAAACTGTTTTTT. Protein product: CASRPGALNEKLFF.

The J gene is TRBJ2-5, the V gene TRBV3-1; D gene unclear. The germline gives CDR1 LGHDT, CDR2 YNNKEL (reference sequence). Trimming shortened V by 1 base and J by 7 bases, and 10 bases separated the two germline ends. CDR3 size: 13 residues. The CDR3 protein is CASSQASPGTQYF. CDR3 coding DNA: TGTGCCAGCAGCCAAGCTTCCCCGGGGACCCAGTACTTC.

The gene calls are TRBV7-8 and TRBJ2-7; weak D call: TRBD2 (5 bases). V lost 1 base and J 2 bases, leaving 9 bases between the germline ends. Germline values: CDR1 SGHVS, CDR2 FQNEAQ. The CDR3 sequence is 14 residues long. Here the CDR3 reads CASSLGRSTYEQYF. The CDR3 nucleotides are TGTGCCAGCAGCTTAGGGAGGTCGACCTACGAGCAGTACTTC.

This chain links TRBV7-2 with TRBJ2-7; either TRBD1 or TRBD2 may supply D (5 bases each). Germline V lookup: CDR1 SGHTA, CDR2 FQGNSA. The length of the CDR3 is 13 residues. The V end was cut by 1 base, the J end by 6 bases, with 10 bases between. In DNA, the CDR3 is TGTGCCAGCAGCTTAGGGACGGGGCTCGAGCAGTACTTC. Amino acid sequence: CASSLGTGLEQYF.

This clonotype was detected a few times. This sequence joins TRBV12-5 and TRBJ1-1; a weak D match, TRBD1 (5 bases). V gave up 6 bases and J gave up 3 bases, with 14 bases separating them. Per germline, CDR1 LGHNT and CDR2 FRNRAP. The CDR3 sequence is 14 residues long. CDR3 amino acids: CASGPDSGDTEAFF. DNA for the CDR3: TGTGCTAGTGGACCCGACAGTGGGGACACTGAAGCTTTCTTT.

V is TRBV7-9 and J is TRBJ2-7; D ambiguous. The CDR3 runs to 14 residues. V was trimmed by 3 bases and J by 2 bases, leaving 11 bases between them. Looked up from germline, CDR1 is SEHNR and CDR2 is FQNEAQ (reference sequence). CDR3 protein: CASSFWTDTYEQYF. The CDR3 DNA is TGTGCCAGCAGCTTTTGGACGGATACCTACGAGCAGTACTTC.

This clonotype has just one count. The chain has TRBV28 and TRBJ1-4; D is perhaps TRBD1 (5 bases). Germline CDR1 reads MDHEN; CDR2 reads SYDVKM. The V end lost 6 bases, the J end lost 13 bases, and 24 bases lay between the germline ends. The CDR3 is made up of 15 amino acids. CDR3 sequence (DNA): TGTGCCAGCAGCCTCCCAGGGCCGGGGAGTGGTTTACTGTTTTTT. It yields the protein CASSLPGPGSGLLFF.